This TCR beta chain was recovered during a study of brain T cells in children with intractable seizures. Sequencing was performed with immunoSEQ multiplex PCR; in TCRdb, only in-frame clones are kept and a portion is missing. The sample contains some 76,000 clones, about 92% of which appear only once. The J segment lost 4 bases and the V segment lost 1 base, leaving 6 bases of the junction unmatched. CDR1 MGHRA and CDR2 YSYEKL come from the germline V gene. This CDR3 comprises 15 residues. The sequenced cases were selected for having the highest brain T cell transcript signatures. Before surgery, patients took at least one anti-epileptic drug. The count of this clone is one.

The sequences come from peripheral blood, collected at surgery. This clonotype originated in a boy in the first two years of life with tuberous sclerosis and intractable seizures. V usage is TRBV4-1 and J usage is TRBJ2-7; 8 nucleotides match TRBD1. The CDR3 here is CASSQGAGGGYEQYF. CDR3 coding DNA: TGCGCCAGCAGCCAAGGCGCAGGGGGCGGTTACGAGCAGTACTTC.